Presented here are 28 T cell receptor beta chains from one specimen sequenced in a study of blood T cell repertoires in COVID-19. Generated by immunoSEQ multiplex PCR, the TCRdb table keeps only in-frame clones and is missing some. The sample has some 150,000 clones, more than 65% seen once. The sample was peripheral blood. The receptors were gathered from a woman in her fifties or sixties in a cohort sampled during active or convalescent COVID-19.

V usage is TRBV24-1 and J usage is TRBJ1-5; the match to TRBD1 covers 7 bases. The CDR3 is 15 amino acids. The V gene end was trimmed by 4 bases and the J gene end by 4 bases; junction bases not matched to a gene: 6. Germline CDR1 is KGHDR and CDR2 is SFDVKD. The CDR3: CATSETGWANQPQHF. CDR3 bases: TGTGCCACCAGTGAGACAGGGTGGGCAAATCAGCCCCAGCATTTT.

The chain employs TRBV7-6 and TRBJ2-7; 9 positions agree with TRBD2. This CDR3 comprises 15 residues. Germline loops: CDR1 SGHVS, CDR2 FNYEAQ. The J segment lost 0 bases and the V segment lost 5 bases, leaving 5 bases of the junction unmatched. The DNA for the CDR3 is TGTGCCAGCAGCGGGGGACTAGCCCTCTCCTACGAGCAGTACTTC. This codes for CASSGGLALSYEQYF.

This chain uses TRBV19 with TRBJ2-1; 9 nucleotides align to TRBD1. The CDR3 runs 15 residues. Per the germline V gene, CDR1 is LNHDA and CDR2 is SQIVND (reference sequence). V dropped 5 bases and J dropped 7; count of bases not matched to a gene: 9. CDR3 sequence reads: CASSPPGTGKNEQFF. The CDR3 DNA follows: TGTGCCAGTAGTCCACCCGGGACAGGGAAGAATGAGCAGTTCTTC.

The J gene is TRBJ1-6, the V gene TRBV19; D gene unclear. The germline V and J ends were trimmed by 10 bases and 0 bases, with 13 bases remaining between them. CDR3 length: 15 amino acids. Germline V gene data show CDR1 as LNHDA and CDR2 as SQIVND (reference sequence). The CDR3 reads CATLAGNSYNSPLHF. CDR3 bases: TGTGCCACTCTCGCGGGGAACTCCTATAATTCACCCCTCCACTTT.

In its sample, this clone was seen once. V is TRBV19 and J is TRBJ1-6, with TRBD1 identical over 7 bases. Germline loops: CDR1 LNHDA, CDR2 SQIVND (reference sequence). The J segment lost 8 bases and the V segment lost 7 bases, leaving 5 bases of the junction unmatched. The CDR3 sequence is 13 residues long. The CDR3 is CASNNRGDSPLHF. Written as DNA, the CDR3 is TGTGCCAGTAACAACAGGGGAGATTCACCCCTCCACTTT.

The chain employs TRBV7-2 and TRBJ1-2, with D unresolved. This CDR3 region has 17 residues. CDR1 is SGHTA and CDR2 is FQGNSA in the germline V gene. V was trimmed by 1 base and J by 5 bases, leaving 20 bases between them. The CDR3 DNA reads TGTGCCAGCAGCTTAGGACAAGGCCCCAGAGAAGTTTATGGCTACACCTTC. This encodes CASSLGQGPREVYGYTF.

The chain couples TRBV3-1 (or the pseudogene TRBV3-2) to TRBJ2-3, with a possible D match to TRBD2 (6 bases). Trimming shortened V by 1 base and J by 5 bases, and 13 bases separated the two germline ends. The germline gives CDR1 LGHDT, CDR2 YNNKEL (reference sequence). The CDR3 is made up of 15 amino acids. As DNA, the CDR3 is TGTGCCAGCAGCCAAGTCGCGGGGATATTAGATACGCAGTATTTT. Translated, it gives CASSQVAGILDTQYF.

J is TRBJ1-5 and V is TRBV19; D might be TRBD1 (6 bases). This CDR3 spans 14 amino acids. The germline V and J ends were trimmed by 0 bases and 6 bases, with 9 bases remaining between them. Germline assignment: CDR1 LNHDA and CDR2 SQIVND (reference sequence). The CDR3 DNA sequence: TGTGCCAGTAGTATAGAGACAGGCCCTCAGCCCCAGCATTTT. It translates to CASSIETGPQPQHF.

The chain's CDR3 is CASSFPSGGALRELFF. In DNA, the CDR3 is TGTGCCAGCAGCTTCCCAAGCGGGGGGGCCTTACGGGAGCTGTTTTTT. The V call is TRBV7-6, the J call TRBJ2-2; 10 bases map to TRBD2. The germline V gene has CDR1 SGHVS and CDR2 FNYEAQ. With V trimmed by 3 bases and J by 9 bases, 10 bases remained unmatched. The CDR3 is made up of 16 amino acids. The complete variable domain, with remaining parts taken from reference TRBV7-6 and TRBJ2-2, reads GAGVSQSPRYKVTKRGQDVALRCDPISGHVSLYWYRQALGQGPEFLTYFNYEAQQDKSGLPNDRFSAERPEGSISTLTIQRTEQRDSAMYRCASSFPSGGALRELFFGEGSRLTVL.

This chain links TRBV3-1 (or the pseudogene TRBV3-2) with TRBJ1-6; D unclear. The V and J ends lost 3 bases and 9 bases respectively, with 9 bases between them. Germline V gives CDR1 LGHDT, CDR2 YNNKEL (reference sequence). CDR3 size: 13 residues. This chain's CDR3 is CASSQGRGSPLHF. As DNA, the CDR3 is TGTGCCAGCAGCCAGGGTAGAGGTTCACCCCTCCACTTT.

This chain joins TRBV19 and TRBJ2-1, with 7 bases identical to TRBD1. Germline assignment: CDR1 LNHDA and CDR2 SQIVND (reference sequence). The CDR3 sequence is 15 residues long. After removal of 4 bases from V and 4 bases from J, the junction contained 7 bases not matched to a gene. The CDR3 coding sequence is TGTGCCAGTAGTAAGGGGCAGGGGGATTACAATGAGCAGTTCTTC. As protein: CASSKGQGDYNEQFF.

The chain uses TRBV12-3 or TRBV12-4 and TRBJ2-3; unclear D gene. This CDR3 is built from 13 residues. Trimming pared 1 base from V and 8 bases from J, leaving 10 bases between. This chain's CDR3 is CASSLETSSTQYF. In DNA form, the CDR3 reads TGTGCCAGCAGTTTAGAAACTTCCTCTACGCAGTATTTT.

The chain carries TRBV29-1 and TRBJ2-1, with 10 bases lining up with TRBD2. The CDR3 extends over 15 amino acids. V was pared by 2 bases and J by 2 bases, with 3 bases of the junction left unmatched. Germline CDR1 is SQVTM and CDR2 is ANQGSEA. The CDR3 reads CSVEIGLAAYNEQFF. CDR3 nucleotide sequence: TGCAGCGTTGAAATCGGACTAGCGGCCTACAATGAGCAGTTCTTC.

The chain couples TRBV5-1 to TRBJ1-6, with D unclear. Germline V gives CDR1 SGHRS, CDR2 YFSETQ. Trimming removed 0 bases at V and 10 bases at J, with 17 bases between. CDR3 length: 16 amino acids. The DNA of the CDR3 is TGCGCCAGCAGCTTGGATGGGCCGACGGTTGCATCACCCCTCCACTTT. This sequence encodes CASSLDGPTVASPLHF.

This clone was recorded once. The V gene is TRBV7-2, the J gene TRBJ1-2; D ambiguous. Trimming cost V 2 bases and J 7 bases, with 20 bases left between them. CDR3 length: 16 residues. Germline CDR1 is SGHTA and CDR2 is FQGNSA. The CDR3 sequence is CASSLIGPAGAGGYTF. The CDR3 DNA follows: TGTGCCAGCAGCTTAATCGGGCCAGCTGGAGCGGGTGGCTACACCTTC. Variable domain in full (rest from reference TRBV7-2 and TRBJ1-2): GAGVSQSPSNKVTEKGKDVELRCDPISGHTALYWYRQSLGQGLEFLIYFQGNSAPDKSGLPSDRFSAERTGGSVSTLTIQRTQQEDSAVYLCASSLIGPAGAGGYTFGSGTRLTVV.

V is TRBV7-6 and J is TRBJ2-1; D remains ambiguous. The CDR3 totals 12 residues. CDR1 and CDR2 (germline): SGHVS, FNYEAQ. V was clipped by 5 bases and J by 8 bases, with 10 bases between them. The CDR3 DNA reads as TGTGCCAGCAGCCCAACCTCGGATGAGCAGTTCTTC. It codes for CASSPTSDEQFF.

The rearrangement joins TRBV7-2 to TRBJ2-3; 7 bases align to TRBD1. J lost 6 bases, V lost 5 bases, and 5 bases had no gene match. The CDR3 length is 13 residues. CDR1 SGHTA and CDR2 FQGNSA come from the germline V gene. DNA for the CDR3: TGTGCCAGCAGCAGACAGGGTCCGGATACGCAGTATTTT. Its protein product is CASSRQGPDTQYF.

V is TRBV6-1 and J is TRBJ1-2, with 7 bases aligning to TRBD1. Germline V gives CDR1 MNHNS, CDR2 SASEGT. V lost 3 bases and J lost 4; bases outside the gene matches: 14. The CDR3 totals 17 residues. CDR3 sequence: CASSDGTAVYEVYGYTF. CDR3 DNA: TGTGCCAGCAGTGACGGGACAGCCGTTTATGAGGTCTATGGCTACACCTTC.

The chain uses TRBV3-1 (or the pseudogene TRBV3-2) and TRBJ1-4; 7 positions match TRBD1. In germline, CDR1 is LGHDT, CDR2 YNNKEL (reference sequence). The CDR3 runs to 14 residues. V was pared by 4 bases and J by 8 bases, with 7 bases of the junction left unmatched. CDR3 nucleotides: TGTGCCAGCAGCCCTAGGGACAGTCTCGAAAAACTGTTTTTT. Translation gives CASSPRDSLEKLFF.

This clone appeared a few times. This chain links TRBV5-6 with TRBJ1-6, with 7 positions matching TRBD1. The CDR3 is 15 residues long. The J segment lost 7 bases and the V segment lost 0 bases, leaving 4 bases of the junction unmatched. The germline V gene encodes CDR1 SGHDT and CDR2 YYEEEE. CDR3 DNA sequence: TGTGCCAGCAGCTTGGTTGGACAGGCCAATTCACCCCTCCACTTT. Translating gives CASSLVGQANSPLHF.

The V gene is TRBV10-2, the J gene TRBJ1-1; 8 bases line up with TRBD1. The V segment lost 6 bases and the J segment 1 base; nucleotides outside the gene matches: 10. From germline, CDR1 is WSHSY and CDR2 SAAADI. There are 16 residues in the CDR3. DNA for the CDR3: TGCGCCAGCAGCGACCATGGGACAGGTGGGAACACTGAAGCTTTCTTT. This codes for CASSDHGTGGNTEAFF.

The genes are TRBV7-6 and TRBJ2-7, with 8 bases fitting TRBD1. Germline CDR1 is SGHVS and CDR2 is FNYEAQ. The CDR3 is 15 amino acids. V was clipped by 5 bases and J by 1 base; unmatched bases: 7. The CDR3 spells CASSDPGGKSYEQYF. For the CDR3, the DNA is TGTGCCAGCAGCGACCCAGGGGGCAAATCCTACGAGCAGTACTTC. Filled out from reference TRBV7-6 and TRBJ2-7, the complete variable domain reads GAGVSQSPRYKVTKRGQDVALRCDPISGHVSLYWYRQALGQGPEFLTYFNYEAQQDKSGLPNDRFSAERPEGSISTLTIQRTEQRDSAMYRCASSDPGGKSYEQYFGPGTRLTVT.

For this clone: The same CDR3 can be traced to other DNA sequences in this sample. V usage is TRBV7-2 and J usage is TRBJ2-7, with D unresolved. CDR3 length equals 11 residues. The V gene lost 5 bases and the J gene lost 0 bases, with 2 bases spanning the gap. Per the germline V gene, CDR1 is SGHTA and CDR2 is FQGNSA. For the CDR3, the DNA is TGTGCCAGCAGCCTCTCCTACGAGCAGTACTTC. This sequence encodes CASSLSYEQYF. Filled out from reference TRBV7-2 and TRBJ2-7, the complete variable domain reads GAGVSQSPSNKVTEKGKDVELRCDPISGHTALYWYRQSLGQGLEFLIYFQGNSAPDKSGLPSDRFSAERTGGSVSTLTIQRTQQEDSAVYLCASSLSYEQYFGPGTRLTVT.

V is TRBV4-1 and J is TRBJ1-2; D is perhaps TRBD1 (6 bases). Germline V lookup: CDR1 MGHRA, CDR2 YSYEKL. V was shortened by 3 bases and J by 2 bases, with 10 bases between the two germline ends. The CDR3 sequence is 14 residues long. CDR3 sequence: CASSQITGNYGYTF. In DNA, the CDR3 is TGCGCCAGCAGCCAGATCACAGGGAACTATGGCTACACCTTC.

The V call is TRBV5-4, the J call TRBJ2-7, with 10 bases that match TRBD1. The CDR3 has 13 amino acids. J was trimmed by 6 bases and V by 4 bases; bases with no gene match: 4. The V gene's germline CDR1 is SGHNT and CDR2 YYREEE (reference sequence). The CDR3 is CASSQGQGREQYF. DNA of the CDR3: TGTGCCAGCAGCCAGGGACAGGGGCGCGAGCAGTACTTC.

The J gene is TRBJ2-5, the V gene TRBV19; a possible D gene is TRBD2 (7 bases). CDR1 is LNHDA, CDR2 SQIVND, per germline (reference sequence). Trimming removed 6 bases at V and 5 bases at J, with 16 bases between. The CDR3 is made up of 14 amino acids. For the CDR3, the DNA is TGTGCCAGTAGAGATCGGGGGGCGCGGGAGACCCAGTACTTC. It translates to CASRDRGARETQYF. The full variable domain, its missing parts supplied by reference TRBV19 and TRBJ2-5, is DGGITQSPKYLFRKEGQNVTLSCEQNLNHDAMYWYRQDPGQGLRLIYYSQIVNDFQKGDIAEGYSVSREKKESFPLTVTSAQKNPTAFYLCASRDRGARETQYFGPGTRLLVL.

The chain has TRBV10-3 and TRBJ2-3, with TRBD2 as a possible D gene (5 bases). V lost 2 bases, J lost 3 bases, and 12 bases lay in between. Germline lookup yields CDR1 ENHRY and CDR2 SYGVKD. CDR3 length: 15 amino acids. The CDR3 reads CAISERASRTDTQYF. CDR3 nucleotides: TGTGCCATCAGTGAGCGGGCTAGCCGAACAGATACGCAGTATTTT.

The chain employs TRBV29-1 and TRBJ2-2; maybe TRBD2 (6 bases). CDR1 is SQVTM and CDR2 is ANQGSEA in the germline V gene. CDR3 length: 15 residues. Trimming shortened V by 1 base and J by 0 bases, and 9 bases separated the two germline ends. The CDR3 nucleotides read TGCAGCGTTGAAGGTAGCGGTACGAACACCGGGGAGCTGTTTTTT. The encoded protein is CSVEGSGTNTGELFF.